The 30 T cell receptor beta chains in this list originate from one sample, sequenced in a study of blood T cell repertoires in COVID-19. Assay used: immunoSEQ multiplex PCR; TCRdb lists only in-frame clones, some missing. The top ten hold approximately 3.3% of the sample, which has 90,000 to 120,000 clones, about 79% seen once. Sequencing was performed on peripheral blood. The receptors derive from a woman at least 80 years old with active or convalescent COVID-19.

This chain connects TRBV11-2 to TRBJ1-4; weak D call: TRBD1 (5 bases). The CDR3 is 14 amino acids. Germline CDR1 reads SGHAT; CDR2 reads FQNNGV. Trimming took off 3 bases at V and 8 bases at J, with 13 bases between the two ends. In DNA, the CDR3 is TGTGCCAGCAGCTTCCAGCGGGGACCCGAAAAACTGTTTTTT. It encodes CASSFQRGPEKLFF.

The V and J genes are TRBV27 and TRBJ1-6; TRBD1 aligns across 10 bases. V lost 7 bases and J lost 7; bases outside the gene matches: 7. Germline V gene data show CDR1 as MNHEY and CDR2 as SMNVEV (reference sequence). This CDR3 comprises 15 residues. DNA for the CDR3: TGTGCCAGCACCCGACAGGGGGCGCGGAATTCACCCCTCCACTTT. Translating it yields CASTRQGARNSPLHF.

CDR3 protein: CASSFLREPGELFF. CDR3 nucleotides: TGTGCCAGCAGCTTCTTGCGGGAGCCCGGGGAGCTGTTTTTT. V usage is TRBV5-6 and J usage is TRBJ2-2, with 7 bases fitting TRBD2. Germline assignment: CDR1 SGHDT and CDR2 YYEEEE. V trimming: 2 bases; J trimming: 6 bases; junction bases outside the gene matches: 4. The CDR3 has 14 amino acids.

The chain links TRBV21-1 to TRBJ2-1; the table names TRBD2, a call not compared with the DNA. TRBV21-1 is assigned pseudogene status. This CDR3 has 17 residues. The CDR3 coding sequence is TGTGCCAGCAGCAAATTCCTTCGATTTGGTCTAGATAATGAGCAGTTCTTC. It translates to CASSKFLRFGLDNEQFF.

The chain combines TRBV2 with TRBJ2-3, with D maybe TRBD1 (5 bases). Germline V lookup: CDR1 SNHLY, CDR2 FYNNEI. The ends were cut back, 11 bases at V and 5 bases at J, with 20 bases in the middle. This CDR3 comprises 14 residues. The CDR3 coding sequence is TGTGCCTCCTCGATGGGGCAGGTTCAAGATACGCAGTATTTT. Protein product: CASSMGQVQDTQYF.

V usage is TRBV20-1 and J usage is TRBJ1-2, with D possibly matching TRBD1 (6 bases). Germline V gene lookup returns CDR1 DFQATT and CDR2 SNEGSKA (reference sequence). The CDR3 sequence is 14 residues long. V lost 3 bases and J 8 bases, leaving 19 bases between the germline ends. The CDR3 DNA reads as TGCAGTGCTAGTTGGGCAGGGGTTTCCTTAGGCTACACCTTC. Its protein is CSASWAGVSLGYTF.

The chain couples TRBV5-6 to TRBJ2-2; TRBD1 might be the D (5 bases). Trimming left V 5 bases short and J 4 bases short, with 12 bases between. CDR1 is SGHDT and CDR2 is YYEEEE in the germline V gene. The CDR3 length is 14 residues. CDR3 in DNA: TGTGCCAGCAGTAGGGGCGGAGTCACCGGGGAGCTGTTTTTT. This gives the protein CASSRGGVTGELFF.

V and J are TRBV5-1 and TRBJ2-7, with 9 bases that match TRBD2. V lost 0 bases and J lost 4; bases outside the gene matches: 5. The CDR3 is 15 residues long. Germline-derived CDR1 and CDR2 are SGHRS and YFSETQ. CDR3 in amino acids: CASSLVLAGIYEQYF. CDR3 DNA: TGCGCCAGCAGCTTGGTTCTAGCGGGAATATACGAGCAGTACTTC. Variable domain in full (rest from reference TRBV5-1 and TRBJ2-7): KAGVTQTPRYLIKTRGQQVTLSCSPISGHRSVSWYQQTPGQGLQFLFEYFSETQRNKGNFPGRFSGRQFSNSRSEMNVSTLELGDSALYLCASSLVLAGIYEQYFGPGTRLTVT.

The rearrangement joins TRBV9 to TRBJ1-1; 7 bases are shared with TRBD1. V was clipped by 0 bases and J by 2 bases; unmatched bases: 7. Germline CDR1 and CDR2: SGDLS and YYNGEE. The CDR3 runs 16 residues. CDR3 protein: CASSVGLGQDNTEAFF. The DNA for the CDR3 is TGTGCCAGCAGCGTAGGACTCGGACAGGACAACACTGAAGCTTTCTTT.

J is TRBJ1-5 and V is TRBV19; TRBD1 might be the D (5 bases). V dropped 3 bases and J dropped 7 bases, with 16 bases sitting between them. CDR3 length equals 15 residues. Germline V gene sequence: CDR1 LNHDA, CDR2 SQIVND (reference sequence). The CDR3 bases are TGTGCCAGTAGTATTGGTGGGCGGAGGGGACAGCCCCAGCATTTT. Its translation: CASSIGGRRGQPQHF.

V is TRBV29-1 and J is TRBJ1-2; TRBD1 is a possible D gene (5 bases). V was trimmed by 7 bases and J by 6 bases, leaving 12 bases between them. CDR1 and CDR2 (germline): SQVTM, ANQGSEA. The CDR3 is 11 amino acids. The CDR3 loop is CSALSGNGYTF. CDR3 bases: TGCAGCGCACTATCAGGGAATGGCTACACCTTC.

This clone was recorded a few times. This chain joins TRBV27 and TRBJ2-2, with TRBD1 matching 7 bases. The length of the CDR3 is 15 residues. V lost 5 bases, J lost 4 bases, and 7 bases stayed unmatched. Germline V lookup: CDR1 MNHEY, CDR2 SMNVEV (reference sequence). Here the CDR3 reads CASSRDRVLTGELFF. The CDR3 DNA follows: TGTGCCAGCAGTAGAGACAGGGTTCTCACCGGGGAGCTGTTTTTT.

The rearrangement joins TRBV20-1 to TRBJ2-1; the D gene is possibly TRBD1 (5 bases). The CDR3 extends over 10 amino acids. Germline V CDR1 and CDR2: DFQATT, SNEGSKA (reference sequence). Trimming left V 5 bases short and J 9 bases short, with 8 bases between. In nucleotides, the CDR3 is TGCAGTGCTGGAAGGGGTGAGCAGTTCTTC. This gives the protein CSAGRGEQFF.

V gene TRBV7-9 combines with J gene TRBJ1-2, with a weak D call TRBD1 (5 bases). With 1 base removed from V and 5 bases from J, the gap between germline ends came to 14 bases. In germline, CDR1 is SEHNR, CDR2 FQNEAQ (reference sequence). The CDR3 is made up of 15 amino acids. The CDR3 protein is CASSLGRGTGYGYTF. The CDR3 DNA reads as TGTGCCAGCAGCTTAGGACGGGGGACTGGGTATGGCTACACCTTC.

The V call is TRBV7-2, the J call TRBJ1-2, with D unclear. CDR3 length: 13 residues. Trimming removed 5 bases from V and 4 bases from J, with 11 bases in between. CDR1 SGHTA and CDR2 FQGNSA come from the germline V gene. The chain's CDR3 is CASSKPGPYGYTF. CDR3 in DNA: TGTGCCAGCAGCAAACCGGGTCCCTATGGCTACACCTTC.

The V call is TRBV6-7, the J call TRBJ1-2; 8 bases line up with TRBD1. TRBV6-7 is recorded as an ORF, its role being uncertain. The junction had 18 bases not matched to a gene; V was cut back by 8 bases and J by 4 bases. The CDR3 extends over 17 amino acids. The CDR3 spells CASRTEGQGAKLYGYTF. The CDR3 bases are TGTGCCAGCCGGACCGAGGGGCAGGGGGCTAAGCTCTATGGCTACACCTTC.

The chain links TRBV28 to TRBJ2-3, with 7 bases that match TRBD2. Unmatched junction bases numbered 7, after V lost 2 bases and J lost 2 bases. This CDR3 contains 16 residues. Germline assignment: CDR1 MDHEN and CDR2 SYDVKM. The CDR3, as DNA: TGTGCCAGCAGTTTAGTAATGCTAGCGGACACAGATACGCAGTATTTT. Its translation is CASSLVMLADTDTQYF.

CDR3 nucleotides: TGTGCCAGCTCACCCGAGGGGGCAGGCACTGAAGCTTTCTTT. Translation: CASSPEGAGTEAFF. The chain links TRBV18 to TRBJ1-1; TRBD1 matches 7 bases. The CDR3 contains 14 residues. Germline assignment: CDR1 KGHSH and CDR2 LQKENI. The trim removed 3 bases at V and 4 bases at J, leaving 5 bases unmatched.

This clone was recorded once. This chain uses TRBV6-5 with TRBJ1-6; 9 bases map to TRBD1. Germline lookup yields CDR1 MNHEY and CDR2 SVGAGI. This CDR3 region has 13 residues. V dropped 8 bases and J dropped 9; count of bases not matched to a gene: 5. The CDR3 DNA is TGTGCCAGCGGCAACAGGGGGCTTTCACCCCTCCACTTT. It specifies CASGNRGLSPLHF.

The J gene is TRBJ2-2, the V gene TRBV6-6, with 10 positions matching TRBD2. The CDR3 covers 16 residues. From germline, CDR1 is MNHNY and CDR2 SVGAGI (reference sequence). With 5 bases clipped from V and 6 bases from J, the junction kept 9 bases outside the gene matches. In nucleotides, the CDR3 is TGTGCCAGCAGTGTAGGACTAGCGGTATCCGCCGGGGAGCTGTTTTTT. Encoded protein: CASSVGLAVSAGELFF.

This sequence joins TRBV28 and TRBJ2-5; 8 nucleotides agree with TRBD1. Germline-derived CDR1 and CDR2 are MDHEN and SYDVKM. The CDR3 loop spans 14 amino acids. V lost 5 bases to trimming and J lost 4 bases; unmatched junction nucleotides: 6. Here the CDR3 DNA reads TGTGCCAGCAGTGATCAGGGGGCTCGAGAGACCCAGTACTTC. It yields the protein CASSDQGARETQYF. The complete variable domain, with remaining parts taken from reference TRBV28 and TRBJ2-5, reads DVKVTQSSRYLVKRTGEKVFLECVQDMDHENMFWYRQDPGLGLRLIYFSYDVKMKEKGDIPEGYSVSREKKERFSLILESASTNQTSMYLCASSDQGARETQYFGPGTRLLVL.

DNA of the CDR3: TGTGCCATCAAAGGGACAGTGGGGGACTACGAGCAGTACTTC. This sequence encodes CAIKGTVGDYEQYF. The chain recombines TRBV10-3 with TRBJ2-7; 7 bases match TRBD1. Germline CDR1 ENHRY, CDR2 SYGVKD. CDR3 length: 14 amino acids. Trimming at V came to 7 bases and at J to 3 bases, leaving 9 bases not matched to a gene.

The V call is TRBV7-2, the J call TRBJ2-7; TRBD2 agrees at 10 bases. Germline V gene lookup returns CDR1 SGHTA and CDR2 FQGNSA. The length of the CDR3 is 14 residues. J lost 4 bases, V lost 4 bases, and 4 bases had no gene match. CDR3 sequence reads: CASSSIAGGYEQYF. In DNA form, the CDR3 reads TGTGCCAGCAGCTCCATAGCGGGGGGATACGAGCAGTACTTC.

V usage is TRBV14 and J usage is TRBJ1-2, with unresolved D. This CDR3 contains 13 residues. Germline V lookup: CDR1 SGHDN, CDR2 FVKESK. V shed 3 bases and J shed 2 bases, with 7 bases lying between them. CDR3 sequence reads: CASSQRGNYGYTF. In nucleotides, the CDR3 is TGTGCCAGCAGCCAGCGCGGAAACTATGGCTACACCTTC.

CDR3: CATSDSLGQGFYNEQFF. The CDR3 DNA follows: TGTGCCACCAGTGATTCTTTGGGACAGGGTTTTTACAATGAGCAGTTCTTC. V is TRBV24-1 and J is TRBJ2-1, with 9 bases matching TRBD1. With V trimmed by 2 bases and J by 4 bases, 8 bases remained unmatched. The length of the CDR3 is 17 residues. Germline assignment: CDR1 KGHDR and CDR2 SFDVKD.

The CDR3 sequence: CASSSGQGVETQYF. CDR3 sequence (DNA): TGTGCCAGCTCATCGGGACAGGGTGTGGAGACCCAGTACTTC. This chain joins TRBV18 and TRBJ2-5, with TRBD1 matching over 9 bases. Losses at the gene ends were 5 bases for V and 5 bases for J; bases not matched to a gene: 6. The CDR3 totals 14 residues. In germline, CDR1 is KGHSH, CDR2 LQKENI.

Only a few counts were recorded for this clone. The chain recombines TRBV5-1 with TRBJ2-1; tentative D call: TRBD2 (7 bases). The CDR3 covers 15 residues. The V end lost 0 bases, the J end lost 1 base, and 8 bases lay between the germline ends. Germline loops: CDR1 SGHRS, CDR2 YFSETQ. CDR3 in DNA: TGCGCCAGCAGCTTGGAGGGGGGGTCCTACAATGAGCAGTTCTTC. Amino acid sequence: CASSLEGGSYNEQFF.

The chain has TRBV14 and TRBJ2-7; 7 bases are shared with TRBD2. CDR1 and CDR2 from the germline V gene are SGHDN and FVKESK. V was pared by 2 bases and J by 0 bases, with 16 bases of the junction left unmatched. The CDR3 is 19 amino acids. CDR3 nucleotides: TGTGCCAGCAGCCAACGGGAGGCCAAACCAGAGGGGAGCTCCTACGAGCAGTACTTC. It encodes CASSQREAKPEGSSYEQYF.

The gene calls are TRBV28 and TRBJ2-1; 10 bases match TRBD2. CDR1 and CDR2 from the germline V gene are MDHEN and SYDVKM. The CDR3 extends over 15 amino acids. Trimming took 5 bases from V and 4 from J; bases not matched to a gene: 5. CDR3 loop: CASSELAGTYNEQFF. CDR3 in DNA: TGTGCCAGCAGTGAACTAGCGGGGACTTACAATGAGCAGTTCTTC.

J is TRBJ1-5 and V is TRBV5-5; D gene unclear. CDR1 is SGHKS, CDR2 YYEKEE, per germline (reference sequence). Trimming left V 0 bases short and J 7 bases short, with 8 bases between. The CDR3 contains 13 residues. Written as DNA, the CDR3 is TGTGCCAGCAGCTTGGAGGCGGGACAGCCCCAGCATTTT. This sequence encodes CASSLEAGQPQHF.